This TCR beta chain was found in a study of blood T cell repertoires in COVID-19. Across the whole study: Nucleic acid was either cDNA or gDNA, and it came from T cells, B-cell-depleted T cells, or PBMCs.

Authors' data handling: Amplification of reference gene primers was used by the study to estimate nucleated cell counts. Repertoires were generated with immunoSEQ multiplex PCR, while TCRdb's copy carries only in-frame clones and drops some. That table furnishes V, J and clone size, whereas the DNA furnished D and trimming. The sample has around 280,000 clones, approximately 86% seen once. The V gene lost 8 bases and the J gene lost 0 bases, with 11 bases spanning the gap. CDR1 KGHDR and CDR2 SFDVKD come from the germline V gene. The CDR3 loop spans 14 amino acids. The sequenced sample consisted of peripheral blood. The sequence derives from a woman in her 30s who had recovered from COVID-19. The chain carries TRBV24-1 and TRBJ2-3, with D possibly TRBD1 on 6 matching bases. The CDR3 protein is CATTGADSTDTQYF. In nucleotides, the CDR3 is TGTGCCACCACAGGGGCCGATAGCACAGATACGCAGTATTTT.